The 28 T cell receptor beta chains in this list originate from one sample, sequenced in a study of blood T cell repertoires in COVID-19. Profiled with immunoSEQ multiplex PCR; TCRdb holds only in-frame clones, not every one. The table records roughly 700,000 clones, 85% to 90% of them present only once. Sequenced material: peripheral blood. The receptors stem from a woman between 18 and 29 years old with acute or convalescent COVID-19.

The genes are TRBV13 and TRBJ1-3; possible D gene TRBD1, 5 bases. Trimming pared 1 base from V and 3 bases from J, leaving 7 bases between. The CDR3 is 14 residues long. Germline V gene sequence: CDR1 PRHDT, CDR2 FYEKMQ (reference sequence). CDR3 amino acids: CASSLAGIGNTIYF. The CDR3 nucleotides are TGTGCCAGCAGCTTAGCAGGGATTGGAAACACCATATATTTT.

The chain combines TRBV3-1 (or the pseudogene TRBV3-2) with TRBJ2-1, with TRBD1 matching over 9 bases. CDR1 and CDR2 (germline): LGHDT, YNNKEL (reference sequence). CDR3 length equals 18 residues. V shed 4 bases and J 9 bases; nucleotides not matched to a gene: 19. DNA for the CDR3: TGTGCCAGCAGCCCCCCCACACAGGGGGCAAGGGGGGCCGGTGAGCAGTTCTTC. Its translation: CASSPPTQGARGAGEQFF.

The gene calls are TRBV9 and TRBJ2-2, with 9 bases identical to TRBD2. CDR3 length: 17 amino acids. V was pared by 3 bases and J by 1 base, with 7 bases of the junction left unmatched. Germline V gene data show CDR1 as SGDLS and CDR2 as YYNGEE. The CDR3 protein is CASSASAGGQNTGELFF. CDR3 sequence (DNA): TGTGCCAGCAGCGCCTCGGCGGGGGGGCAGAACACCGGGGAGCTGTTTTTT. The variable domain in full, completed from reference TRBV9 and TRBJ2-2, reads DSGVTQTPKHLITATGQRVTLRCSPRSGDLSVYWYQQSLDQGLQFLIQYYNGEERAKGNILERFSAQQFPDLHSELNLSSLELGDSALYFCASSASAGGQNTGELFFGEGSRLTVL.

The chain carries TRBV5-1 and TRBJ1-2; D perhaps matches TRBD1 (5 bases). V lost 5 bases and J lost 2, with 19 bases in between. The CDR3 has 16 amino acids. Germline V gene data show CDR1 as SGHRS and CDR2 as YFSETQ. The CDR3 coding sequence is TGCGCCAGCAGAGGGGATCTTTGGACCCGGAACTATGGCTACACCTTC. It codes for CASRGDLWTRNYGYTF.

The V call is TRBV4-1, the J call TRBJ2-4; D perhaps matches TRBD2 (7 bases). The V and J ends lost 1 base and 9 bases respectively, with 13 bases between them. CDR3 length: 14 residues. Germline V gene data show CDR1 as MGHRA and CDR2 as YSYEKL. CDR3 sequence: CASSQVAGEGIQYF. Written as DNA, the CDR3 is TGCGCCAGCAGCCAAGTGGCAGGGGAGGGCATTCAGTACTTC.

In regard to this clone: Different DNA sequences within this sample yield the same CDR3. The genes are TRBV19 and TRBJ1-1; D uncertain. CDR3 length: 14 residues. Germline assignment: CDR1 LNHDA and CDR2 SQIVND (reference sequence). The germline V and J ends were trimmed by 3 bases and 1 base, with 9 bases remaining between them. CDR3 in amino acids: CASSILQQNTEAFF. Written as DNA, the CDR3 is TGTGCCAGTAGTATTTTACAACAGAACACTGAAGCTTTCTTT.

This clone was detected only once. The chain uses TRBV30 and TRBJ1-6, with 7 bases aligning to TRBD1. The CDR3 extends over 17 amino acids. The ends lost 0 bases at V and 10 bases at J; junction bases unmatched: 15. Germline values: CDR1 GTSNPN, CDR2 SVGIG (reference sequence). Here the CDR3 reads CAWSVPPTGWARSPLHF. The DNA for the CDR3 is TGTGCCTGGAGTGTACCGCCGACAGGGTGGGCGCGATCACCCCTCCACTTT.

The chain couples TRBV23-1 to TRBJ1-1; 11 positions match TRBD1. TRBV23-1 is an ORF, and what it does is uncertain. This CDR3 comprises 16 residues. Trimming removed 2 bases from V and 6 bases from J; junction bases left unmatched: 8. CDR3 in DNA: TGCGCCAGCAGTCAAGGGACAGGGGGAGGAAGCGCTGAAGCTTTCTTT. Its translation: CASSQGTGGGSAEAFF.

V and J are TRBV4-1 and TRBJ1-1, with 11 bases identical to TRBD1. Germline values: CDR1 MGHRA, CDR2 YSYEKL. Unmatched junction bases numbered 19, after V lost 3 bases and J lost 7 bases. The CDR3 covers 19 residues. CDR3 sequence (DNA): TGCGCCAGCAGCCACCTAAATGGACAGGGGGCAAGAACATATGGTGAAGCTTTCTTT. Its translation: CASSHLNGQGARTYGEAFF.

In regard to this clone: Other DNA sequences in the same sample also yield this CDR3. The chain uses TRBV9 and TRBJ2-2; TRBD2 aligns across 7 bases. CDR3 length equals 15 residues. Unmatched junction bases numbered 2, after V lost 2 bases and J lost 1 base. From germline, CDR1 is SGDLS and CDR2 YYNGEE. This CDR3 reads CASSVGGGNTGELFF. In DNA, the CDR3 is TGTGCCAGCAGCGTCGGCGGGGGGAACACCGGGGAGCTGTTTTTT.

The genes are TRBV2 and TRBJ1-5; D gene unclear. The CDR3 is 16 residues long. The ends were cut back, 3 bases at V and 6 bases at J, with 18 bases in the middle. Germline CDR1 is SNHLY and CDR2 is FYNNEI. The CDR3 DNA is TGTGCCAGCAGTGAGGTTCGGGGTAGTCGGGGTCAGCCCCAGCATTTT. It codes for CASSEVRGSRGQPQHF.

The chain is built from TRBV7-2 and TRBJ1-1; TRBD1 matches 11 bases. J was trimmed by 6 bases and V by 2 bases; bases with no gene match: 2. Germline CDR1 SGHTA, CDR2 FQGNSA. The CDR3 is 14 residues long. CDR3 sequence reads: CASSLRTGGSEAFF. The CDR3 nucleotides are TGTGCCAGCAGCTTACGGACAGGGGGCTCTGAAGCTTTCTTT.

The J gene is TRBJ1-3, the V gene TRBV7-9; perhaps TRBD1 as D (5 bases). The CDR3 spans 16 residues. V was shortened by 6 bases and J by 0 bases, with 15 bases between the two germline ends. From germline, CDR1 is SEHNR and CDR2 FQNEAQ (reference sequence). The CDR3 loop is CASSLPGQISGNTIYF. The CDR3 DNA follows: TGTGCCAGCAGTTTACCCGGACAAATCTCTGGAAACACCATATATTTT.

This chain links TRBV27 with TRBJ1-2, with unresolved D. Trimming removed 7 bases at V and 8 bases at J, with 20 bases between. In germline, CDR1 is MNHEY, CDR2 SMNVEV (reference sequence). This CDR3 region has 14 residues. CDR3 amino acids: CASTSWNSSWGYTF. The CDR3 DNA follows: TGTGCCAGCACCTCGTGGAACAGCTCGTGGGGCTACACCTTC.

This chain connects TRBV9 to TRBJ2-7; maybe TRBD2 (5 bases). The CDR3 covers 12 residues. The V end lost 1 base, the J end lost 7 bases, and 9 bases lay between the germline ends. Germline CDR1 and CDR2: SGDLS and YYNGEE. Here the CDR3 DNA reads TGTGCCAGCAGCGTACGTGAGGGAGAGCAGTACTTC. Translation gives CASSVREGEQYF.

The chain recombines TRBV5-1 with TRBJ2-2, with a possible D match to TRBD1 (5 bases). V lost 3 bases, J lost 6 bases, and 15 bases lay in between. This CDR3 comprises 15 residues. Germline assignment: CDR1 SGHRS and CDR2 YFSETQ. CDR3 sequence: CASSSQGTSPGELFF. The CDR3 DNA reads TGCGCCAGCAGCTCCCAGGGCACTTCGCCCGGGGAGCTGTTTTTT. The complete variable domain, with remaining parts taken from reference TRBV5-1 and TRBJ2-2, reads KAGVTQTPRYLIKTRGQQVTLSCSPISGHRSVSWYQQTPGQGLQFLFEYFSETQRNKGNFPGRFSGRQFSNSRSEMNVSTLELGDSALYLCASSSQGTSPGELFFGEGSRLTVL.

The genes are TRBV2 and TRBJ1-6; perhaps TRBD1 as D (6 bases). V gave up 4 bases and J gave up 7 bases, with 11 bases separating them. This CDR3 contains 14 residues. Per the germline V gene, CDR1 is SNHLY and CDR2 is FYNNEI. CDR3 DNA: TGTGCCAGCAGTGTCAGGGGAGAGAATTCACCCCTCCACTTT. Its protein product is CASSVRGENSPLHF.

This chain uses TRBV7-9 with TRBJ1-3, with 10 bases matching TRBD1. This CDR3 comprises 16 residues. From germline, CDR1 is SEHNR and CDR2 FQNEAQ (reference sequence). The trim removed 4 bases at V and 4 bases at J, leaving 7 bases unmatched. For the CDR3, the DNA is TGTGCCAGCAGCTGGGGACAGGGGATAGGAGGAAACACCATATATTTT. Translation: CASSWGQGIGGNTIYF.

The chain carries TRBV2 and TRBJ2-3, with D perhaps TRBD2 (6 bases). Trimming took 7 bases from V and 2 from J, leaving 19 bases between them. The CDR3 runs 16 residues. The germline V gene has CDR1 SNHLY and CDR2 FYNNEI. CDR3 residues: CASTRTRGTPTDTQYF. For the CDR3, the DNA is TGTGCCAGCACCAGAACTAGAGGGACTCCCACAGATACGCAGTATTTT.

The chain uses TRBV3-1 (or the pseudogene TRBV3-2) and TRBJ2-7, with 7 bases matching TRBD2. Germline V gene sequence: CDR1 LGHDT, CDR2 YNNKEL (reference sequence). The ends lost 4 bases at V and 5 bases at J; junction bases unmatched: 11. The CDR3 totals 15 residues. CDR3 coding DNA: TGTGCCAGCAGCCTCGTAGCGGGTCCGAGGGACGAGCAGTACTTC. Protein: CASSLVAGPRDEQYF.

The chain links TRBV27 to TRBJ1-2; D is uncertain. CDR3 size: 15 residues. With 5 bases removed from V and 4 bases from J, the gap between germline ends came to 17 bases. Germline-derived CDR1 and CDR2 are MNHEY and SMNVEV (reference sequence). CDR3: CASSPDSTAPYGYTF. The CDR3 DNA reads TGTGCCAGCAGTCCCGATAGCACTGCTCCCTATGGCTACACCTTC.

The rearrangement uses TRBV7-8 and TRBJ2-2; 12 bases fit TRBD2. The CDR3 loop spans 16 amino acids. The ends lost 3 bases at V and 6 bases at J; junction bases unmatched: 5. In germline, CDR1 is SGHVS, CDR2 FQNEAQ. CDR3 loop: CASSFPSGGAAGELFF. For the CDR3, the DNA is TGTGCCAGCAGCTTCCCTAGCGGGGGGGCCGCCGGGGAGCTGTTTTTT.

The chain carries TRBV28 and TRBJ1-5, with D possibly TRBD1 on 5 matching bases. The CDR3 sequence is 14 residues long. Per the germline V gene, CDR1 is MDHEN and CDR2 is SYDVKM. Trimming cost V 3 bases and J 6 bases, with 12 bases left between them. The CDR3 is CASSFTAGGQPQHF. DNA for the CDR3: TGTGCCAGCAGTTTTACCGCCGGGGGTCAGCCCCAGCATTTT.

The chain joins TRBV13 to TRBJ2-3, with 13 bases aligning to TRBD2. The CDR3 extends over 19 amino acids. Germline V gene sequence: CDR1 PRHDT, CDR2 FYEKMQ (reference sequence). V gave up 5 bases and J gave up 5 bases; unmatched junction bases: 16. The CDR3 here is CASSAVRTSGGGPGDTQYF. DNA for the CDR3: TGTGCCAGCAGCGCCGTAAGGACTAGCGGGGGCGGCCCTGGAGATACGCAGTATTTT.

The CDR3 is CASVGRGYGYTF. The CDR3 region has the DNA TGCGCCAGCGTGGGAAGGGGCTATGGCTACACCTTC. The gene calls are TRBV5-1 and TRBJ1-2; a weak D match, TRBD1 (5 bases). CDR1 and CDR2 (germline): SGHRS, YFSETQ. The length of the CDR3 is 12 residues. V lost 7 bases and J lost 4, with 11 bases in between.

In its sample, this clone was seen a few times. The chain employs TRBV7-3 and TRBJ1-3, with 7 positions matching TRBD1. J lost 2 bases, V lost 4 bases, and 2 bases had no gene match. There are 14 residues in the CDR3. CDR1 and CDR2 (germline): SGHTA, FQGTGA. The CDR3 sequence: CASSSGGPGNTIYF. The DNA for the CDR3 is TGTGCCAGCAGCTCAGGGGGGCCTGGAAACACCATATATTTT.

The chain is built from TRBV24-1 and TRBJ2-5; maybe TRBD2 (6 bases). The CDR3 is 17 residues long. V lost 0 bases and J lost 4, with 17 bases in between. CDR1 and CDR2 from the germline V gene are KGHDR and SFDVKD. CDR3 nucleotide sequence: TGTGCCACCAGTGATTTGCAGGCAGGAGGGGCCCCAGAGACCCAGTACTTC. Protein: CATSDLQAGGAPETQYF.

The chain employs TRBV11-2 and TRBJ1-1, with no clear D. Trimming stripped 5 bases from V and 5 bases from J, with 15 bases between. The V gene's germline CDR1 is SGHAT and CDR2 FQNNGV. The CDR3 runs to 14 residues. CDR3 in DNA: TGTGCCAGCAGCAAGAGGCCCTATGTAACTGAAGCTTTCTTT. Protein product: CASSKRPYVTEAFF.